This T cell receptor beta chain comes out of a study of cytomegalovirus exposure and HLA in healthy donors. As for the study in general: It was reported in a later analysis that the same platform had been used for the 120 validation repertoires as for the approximately 730 first-cohort repertoires.

Notes on the study in general: It was about 180 TCR beta chains that were listed as cytomegalovirus-associated. Rare sequences made up most TCRs, while some public TCRs were found in many donors. A classifier reportedly called cytomegalovirus status with high sensitivity and specificity.

The V gene end was trimmed by 10 bases and the J gene end by 8 bases; junction bases not matched to a gene: 5. CDR3 size: 11 residues. CDR1 and CDR2 from the germline V gene are MNHEY and SVGAGI. This clone was seen only a few times. Its cognate antigen is unknown. Repertoires were generated with immunoSEQ multiplex PCR, while TCRdb's copy carries only in-frame clones and drops some. The top ten hold about 2% of the sample, which has hundreds of thousands of clones, about nine tenths seen once. V gene TRBV6-5 combines with J gene TRBJ1-2; 9 bases fit TRBD1. Sequenced: PBMCs. This clonotype was sampled from a woman aged 18 to 35 in good health and CMV-seropositive. CDR3 nucleotide sequence: TGTGCCACCGCGACAGGGGGAGGCTACACCTTC. Protein: CATATGGGYTF.